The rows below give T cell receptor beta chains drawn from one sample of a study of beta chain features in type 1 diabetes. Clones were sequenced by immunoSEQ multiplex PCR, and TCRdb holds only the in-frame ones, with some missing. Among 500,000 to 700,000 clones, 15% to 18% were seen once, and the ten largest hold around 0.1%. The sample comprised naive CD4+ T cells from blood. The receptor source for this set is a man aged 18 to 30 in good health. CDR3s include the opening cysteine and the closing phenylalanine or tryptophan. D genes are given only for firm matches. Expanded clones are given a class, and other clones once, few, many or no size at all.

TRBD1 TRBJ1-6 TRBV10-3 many CAISATDRGGSPLHF TGTGCCATCAGTGCAACTGACAGGGGAGGCTCACCCCTCCACTTT
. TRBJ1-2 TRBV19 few CASSIVQGNYGYTF TGTGCCAGTAGTATCGTGCAGGGGAACTATGGCTACACCTTC
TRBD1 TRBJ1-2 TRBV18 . CASSPNRGPVNYGYTF TGTGCCAGCTCACCAAACAGGGGGCCAGTTAACTATGGCTACACCTTC
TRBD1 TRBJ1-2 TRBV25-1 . CASIPGGTGTYGYTF TGTGCCAGCATACCTGGAGGGACAGGGACCTATGGCTACACCTTC
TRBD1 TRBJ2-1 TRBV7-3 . CASSTAGGSNEQFF TGTGCCAGCAGCACTGCAGGGGGCTCCAATGAGCAGTTCTTC
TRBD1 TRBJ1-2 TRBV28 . CASSLTSPGQGDYGYTF TGTGCCAGCAGTCTGACGTCGCCGGGACAGGGGGACTATGGCTACACCTTC
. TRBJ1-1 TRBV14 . CASSQVRGGTEAFF TGTGCCAGCAGCCAAGTTCGAGGGGGCACTGAAGCTTTCTTT
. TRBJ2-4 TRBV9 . CASSVDRQVAKNIQYF TGTGCCAGCAGCGTAGACCGACAGGTAGCCAAAAACATTCAGTACTTC
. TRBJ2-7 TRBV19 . CASSRAPPGYEQYF TGTGCCAGTAGTAGGGCTCCGCCTGGCTACGAGCAGTACTTC
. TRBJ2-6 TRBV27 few CASSARASGANVLTF TGTGCCAGCAGCGCGAGGGCTTCTGGGGCCAACGTCCTGACTTTC
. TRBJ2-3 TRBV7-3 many CASSLGTDTQYF TGTGCCAGCAGCTTAGGCACAGATACGCAGTATTTT
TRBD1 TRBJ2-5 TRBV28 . CASSFPDRVETQYF TGTGCCAGCAGTTTTCCTGACAGGGTAGAGACCCAGTACTTC
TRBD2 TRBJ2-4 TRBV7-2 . CASSPPGRGGKNIQYF TGTGCCAGCAGCCCTCCCGGGAGGGGTGGGAAAAACATTCAGTACTTC
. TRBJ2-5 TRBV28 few CASSPLLGGPGKTQYF TGTGCCAGCAGTCCTCTGCTTGGGGGGCCTGGAAAGACCCAGTACTTC
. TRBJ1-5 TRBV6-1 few CASSDGPLQPQHF TGTGCCAGCAGTGACGGGCCTCTACAGCCCCAGCATTTT
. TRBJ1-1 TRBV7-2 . CASSSMSLGHTEAFF TGTGCCAGCAGCTCCATGTCATTGGGGCACACTGAAGCTTTCTTT
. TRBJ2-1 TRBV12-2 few CASRLVPGRIEQFF TGTGCAAGTCGCTTAGTACCAGGGAGAATTGAGCAGTTCTTC
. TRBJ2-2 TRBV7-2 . CASSLAGLTPGELFF TGTGCCAGCAGCTTAGCCGGTCTGACTCCCGGGGAGCTGTTTTTT